The table lists the clone carrying this TCR beta chain with a few counts. Its antigen remains unknown. This sample was taken from a study of cytomegalovirus exposure and HLA in healthy donors. Study-wide results and limits: A later analysis found common viral pathogens apparently linked to several of the most significant clusters.

This cohort consisted of healthy bone marrow donors. Donors showed nominal health when sampled, although they likely had unrecorded immune exposures. Amplification used 60 Vbeta primers and 13 Jbeta primers. TCRdb's table, derived via immunoSEQ multiplex PCR, lists solely in-frame clones and lacks some. The data hold roughly 160,000 clones, with approximately 80% observed a single time. Unmatched junction bases numbered 8, after V lost 6 bases and J lost 6 bases. CDR3 length: 14 amino acids. Germline V gives CDR1 SQVTM, CDR2 ANQGSEA. This chain links TRBV29-1 with TRBJ2-2; 9 bases are a match to TRBD1. Sequencing was performed on PBMCs. The sequence was obtained from a man aged 18 to 30 in good health and CMV-seropositive. CDR3 residues: CSVSRDRVAGELFF. CDR3 DNA: TGCAGCGTGTCCCGGGACAGGGTGGCCGGGGAGCTGTTTTTT.